These 23 T cell receptor beta chains came from one sample sequenced in a study of blood T cell repertoires in COVID-19. TCRdb's table, derived via immunoSEQ multiplex PCR, lists solely in-frame clones and lacks some. The table records roughly 200,000 clones, 75% to 90% of them present only once. Sample: peripheral blood. The receptors were gathered from a man in his sixties with acute or convalescent COVID-19.

The gene calls are TRBV5-1 and TRBJ2-7; D possibly corresponds to TRBD1 (6 bases). Trimming stripped 3 bases from V and 0 bases from J, with 7 bases between. The CDR3 has 13 residues. Germline V gene lookup returns CDR1 SGHRS and CDR2 YFSETQ. CDR3: CASSWDTSYEQYF. The CDR3 region has the DNA TGCGCCAGCAGCTGGGACACCTCCTACGAGCAGTACTTC.

The rearrangement joins TRBV6-1 to TRBJ2-4; tentatively, D is TRBD1 (7 bases). This CDR3 contains 19 residues. V gave up 4 bases and J gave up 2 bases, with 24 bases separating them. CDR1 and CDR2 (germline): MNHNS, SASEGT. The CDR3 DNA reads TGTGCCAGCAGTGTTCGGGCCCCCGGCGGGACAGAGACCAAAAACATTCAGTACTTC. It yields the protein CASSVRAPGGTETKNIQYF.

The rearrangement links TRBV19 to TRBJ1-1, with D unresolved. CDR1 is LNHDA, CDR2 SQIVND, per germline (reference sequence). The V and J ends lost 4 bases and 5 bases respectively, with 11 bases between them. This CDR3 spans 13 amino acids. CDR3 in amino acids: CASSRTRETEAFF. The CDR3 coding sequence is TGTGCCAGTAGTAGAACGAGAGAAACTGAAGCTTTCTTT.

This clone was detected once. The chain has TRBV25-1 and TRBJ1-6; unclear D gene. V was cut by 6 bases and J by 14 bases, with 14 bases left in between. CDR1 and CDR2 from the germline V gene are MGHDK and SYGVNS. CDR3 size: 12 residues. The CDR3 DNA follows: TGTGCCAGCAGCGGGAGCCTCCTTTCCCTCCACTTT. Its protein is CASSGSLLSLHF.

This clone was seen only a few times. This sequence joins TRBV7-9 and TRBJ2-1, with 9 bases that match TRBD2. V dropped 3 bases and J dropped 8; count of bases not matched to a gene: 11. Germline CDR1 reads SEHNR; CDR2 reads FQNEAQ (reference sequence). The CDR3 loop spans 16 amino acids. The CDR3 sequence: CASSFRASGTQDEQFF. The DNA for the CDR3 is TGTGCCAGCAGCTTTCGGGCTAGCGGGACTCAGGATGAGCAGTTCTTC.

The V gene is TRBV6-1, the J gene TRBJ2-3; possible D gene TRBD1, 5 bases. V gave up 2 bases and J gave up 5 bases, with 14 bases separating them. This CDR3 spans 15 amino acids. Germline V gene lookup returns CDR1 MNHNS and CDR2 SASEGT. CDR3 amino acids: CASSESLGVGDTQYF. The DNA of the CDR3 is TGTGCCAGCAGTGAAAGTTTAGGGGTTGGAGATACGCAGTATTTT.

The chain joins TRBV19 to TRBJ2-5; 9 bases line up with TRBD1. This CDR3 comprises 15 residues. The junction had 10 bases not matched to a gene; V was cut back by 6 bases and J by 5 bases. Germline CDR1 is LNHDA and CDR2 is SQIVND (reference sequence). The CDR3 DNA follows: TGTGCCAGTAGACATAAACAGGGGGCCATGGAGACCCAGTACTTC. Residues: CASRHKQGAMETQYF. Combining the CDR3 with reference TRBV19 and TRBJ2-5 gives the whole variable domain DGGITQSPKYLFRKEGQNVTLSCEQNLNHDAMYWYRQDPGQGLRLIYYSQIVNDFQKGDIAEGYSVSREKKESFPLTVTSAQKNPTAFYLCASRHKQGAMETQYFGPGTRLLVL.

The chain combines TRBV7-2 with TRBJ2-7; 9 bases fit TRBD1. J gave up 3 bases and V 1 base, and 4 bases lay outside the gene matches. CDR3 size: 15 residues. Germline CDR1 SGHTA, CDR2 FQGNSA. The CDR3 is CASSLDGTGSYEQYF. For the CDR3, the DNA is TGTGCCAGCAGCTTAGATGGGACAGGGAGCTACGAGCAGTACTTC. Complete variable domain (other parts from reference TRBV7-2 and TRBJ2-7): GAGVSQSPSNKVTEKGKDVELRCDPISGHTALYWYRQSLGQGLEFLIYFQGNSAPDKSGLPSDRFSAERTGGSVSTLTIQRTQQEDSAVYLCASSLDGTGSYEQYFGPGTRLTVT.

The chain uses TRBV4-2 and TRBJ2-1; D possibly corresponds to TRBD2 (5 bases). Between the trimmed V and J ends, which lost 0 bases and 5 bases, there was a span of 11 bases. This CDR3 contains 15 residues. Germline CDR1 reads LGHNA; CDR2 reads YNFKEQ. The DNA for the CDR3 is TGTGCCAGCAGCCAAGACGCGGGTGCAAACAATGAGCAGTTCTTC. Protein: CASSQDAGANNEQFF.

V and J are TRBV28 and TRBJ2-7; 12 positions agree with TRBD1. J was trimmed by 6 bases and V by 3 bases; bases with no gene match: 6. The germline gives CDR1 MDHEN, CDR2 SYDVKM. The CDR3 totals 15 residues. CDR3 coding DNA: TGTGCCAGCAGTTTCCCGGGACAGGGGGCGAGCGAGCAGTACTTC. Its protein is CASSFPGQGASEQYF.

The rearrangement joins TRBV3-1 (or the pseudogene TRBV3-2) to TRBJ2-5; TRBD2 is a possible D gene (5 bases). Germline CDR1 is LGHDT and CDR2 is YNNKEL (reference sequence). This CDR3 has 17 amino acids. V lost 1 base and J 5 bases, leaving 20 bases between the germline ends. CDR3 DNA: TGTGCCAGCAGCCAAGTGGAGAGCGGCCCTAGGGAGGAGACCCAGTACTTC. It specifies CASSQVESGPREETQYF.

The J gene is TRBJ1-5, the V gene TRBV10-2; 7 bases are shared with TRBD1. J gave up 0 bases and V 2 bases, and 4 bases lay outside the gene matches. CDR3 length: 16 amino acids. The germline V gene encodes CDR1 WSHSY and CDR2 SAAADI. The CDR3 nucleotides read TGCGCCAGCAGTGAGAACAGGGGAAATAGCAATCAGCCCCAGCATTTT. Translating it yields CASSENRGNSNQPQHF.

V gene TRBV6-5 combines with J gene TRBJ1-3; tentative D call: TRBD1 (6 bases). Germline V gene sequence: CDR1 MNHEY, CDR2 SVGAGI. With 7 bases removed from V and 6 bases from J, the gap between germline ends came to 16 bases. This CDR3 comprises 14 residues. CDR3 sequence (DNA): TGTGCCAGCATCCCGAGGGGGTGGAAAAACACCATATATTTT. It is translated as CASIPRGWKNTIYF.

In DNA, the CDR3 is TGTGCCATCAGTGAGTCGAGTGCCTCCTACGAGCAGTACTTC. As protein: CAISESSASYEQYF. The chain recombines TRBV10-3 with TRBJ2-7; D remains unclear. V shed 0 bases and J shed 0 bases, with 6 bases lying between them. The CDR3 is 14 amino acids. Germline V gene data show CDR1 as ENHRY and CDR2 as SYGVKD.

The rearrangement links TRBV11-1 to TRBJ1-2; 9 bases align to TRBD1. Germline V gene sequence: CDR1 SGHAT, CDR2 FQDESV (reference sequence). With 4 bases clipped from V and 5 bases from J, the junction kept 5 bases outside the gene matches. This CDR3 is 14 amino acids long. The CDR3 loop reads CASSSRQGEYGYTF. CDR3 in DNA: TGTGCCAGCAGCTCCAGACAGGGGGAGTATGGCTACACCTTC.

J is TRBJ1-2 and V is TRBV7-9; weak D call: TRBD1 (5 bases). The CDR3 is 12 amino acids. CDR1 is SEHNR and CDR2 is FQNEAQ in the germline V gene (reference sequence). The V gene lost 2 bases and the J gene lost 6 bases, with 7 bases spanning the gap. CDR3 nucleotide sequence: TGTGCCAGCAGCTTACGGGGGGATGGCTACACCTTC. The encoded protein is CASSLRGDGYTF.

Here the CDR3 reads CAIWTSGKRYEQYF. The CDR3 nucleotides are TGTGCCATCTGGACTAGCGGGAAAAGATACGAGCAGTACTTC. The chain links TRBV21-1 to TRBJ2-7; the D call in the table, TRBD2, was not verified against the DNA. TRBV21-1 is shown as a pseudogene. The CDR3 loop spans 14 amino acids.

This rearrangement joins TRBV5-4 to TRBJ1-2; 11 bases map to TRBD1. Per germline, CDR1 SGHNT and CDR2 YYREEE (reference sequence). V lost 4 bases and J lost 5; bases outside the gene matches: 7. The CDR3 runs to 15 residues. The CDR3 here is CASSDGDRGWYGYTF. The CDR3 DNA sequence: TGTGCCAGCAGCGATGGGGACAGGGGGTGGTATGGCTACACCTTC. The whole variable domain, remainder taken from reference TRBV5-4 and TRBJ1-2, is ETGVTQSPTHLIKTRGQQVTLRCSSQSGHNTVSWYQQALGQGPQFIFQYYREEENGRGNFPPRFSGLQFPNYSSELNVNALELDDSALYLCASSDGDRGWYGYTFGSGTRLTVV.

The rearrangement uses TRBV9 and TRBJ1-3; D gene unclear. Germline lookup yields CDR1 SGDLS and CDR2 YYNGEE. The CDR3 is 14 residues long. V lost 6 bases to trimming and J lost 0 bases, with 10 bases between them. This CDR3 reads CASTGGPSGNTIYF. The CDR3 nucleotides read TGTGCCAGCACCGGCGGGCCCTCTGGAAACACCATATATTTT.

The V and J genes are TRBV19 and TRBJ2-2; D possibly corresponds to TRBD2 (7 bases). This CDR3 has 16 amino acids. The V end lost 7 bases, the J end lost 0 bases, and 15 bases lay between the germline ends. Germline V CDR1 and CDR2: LNHDA, SQIVND (reference sequence). The CDR3 sequence is CASTPRGGPNTGELFF. CDR3 sequence (DNA): TGTGCCAGTACCCCTAGGGGGGGCCCGAACACCGGGGAGCTGTTTTTT.

J is TRBJ2-1 and V is TRBV5-4; a possible D gene is TRBD2 (5 bases). Trimming stripped 4 bases from V and 14 bases from J, with 16 bases between. This CDR3 region has 12 residues. In germline, CDR1 is SGHNT, CDR2 YYREEE (reference sequence). The CDR3: CASSLPTGIEFF. The CDR3 DNA follows: TGTGCCAGCAGCCTTCCGACCGGGATCGAGTTCTTC.

The V and J genes are TRBV5-1 and TRBJ2-7, with TRBD2 matching 11 bases. The CDR3 is made up of 15 amino acids. V shed 4 bases and J 6 bases; nucleotides not matched to a gene: 9. Germline V gene sequence: CDR1 SGHRS, CDR2 YFSETQ. The DNA of the CDR3 is TGCGCCAGCAGCCCACTAGCGGGAGTGGCCGCCGAGCAGTACTTC. It encodes CASSPLAGVAAEQYF.

This clone was counted once. This rearrangement joins TRBV27 to TRBJ2-1; 9 bases are a match to TRBD2. The trim removed 5 bases at V and 6 bases at J, leaving 17 bases unmatched. Looked up from germline, CDR1 is MNHEY and CDR2 is SMNVEV (reference sequence). CDR3 length equals 18 residues. CDR3 in DNA: TGTGCCAGCAGTAACACACCCTCTACTAGCGGGTCGGGCAATGAGCAGTTCTTC. Its protein product is CASSNTPSTSGSGNEQFF.